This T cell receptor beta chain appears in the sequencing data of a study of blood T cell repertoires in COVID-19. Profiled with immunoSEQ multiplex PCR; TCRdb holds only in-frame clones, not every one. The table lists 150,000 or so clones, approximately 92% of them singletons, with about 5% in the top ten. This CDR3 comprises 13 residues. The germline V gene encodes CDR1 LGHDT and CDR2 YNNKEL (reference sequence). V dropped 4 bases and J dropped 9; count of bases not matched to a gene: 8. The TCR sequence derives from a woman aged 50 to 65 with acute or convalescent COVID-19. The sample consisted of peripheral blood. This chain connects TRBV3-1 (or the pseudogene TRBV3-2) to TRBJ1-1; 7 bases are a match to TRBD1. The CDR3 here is CASSPLDRVQAFF. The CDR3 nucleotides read TGTGCCAGCAGCCCCCTCGACAGGGTCCAAGCTTTCTTT.